The next 13 T cell receptor beta chains were all read from a single sample in a study of T cell changes during pregnancy in multiple sclerosis. Here immunoSEQ multiplex PCR was the method, and the copy in TCRdb shows in-frame clones only, minus some. The table lists 77,000 or so clones, 85% to 95% of them singletons. This sample comprised peripheral blood, obtained in the second trimester of pregnancy. These receptor sequences come from a female donor in good health, enrolled as a control in a pregnancy study.

This clone was seen just once. The CDR3 loop is CASSVRQGSEAFF. In DNA form, the CDR3 reads TGTGCCAGCAGCGTTAGACAGGGTTCTGAAGCTTTCTTT. V is TRBV9 and J is TRBJ1-1; 7 nucleotides match TRBD1. Trimming removed 2 bases from V and 6 bases from J; junction bases left unmatched: 4. The CDR3 sequence is 13 residues long. Per germline, CDR1 SGDLS and CDR2 YYNGEE. Based on the CDR3 plus reference TRBV9 and TRBJ1-1, the full variable domain is DSGVTQTPKHLITATGQRVTLRCSPRSGDLSVYWYQQSLDQGLQFLIQYYNGEERAKGNILERFSAQQFPDLHSELNLSSLELGDSALYFCASSVRQGSEAFFGQGTRLTVV.

The J gene is TRBJ1-1, the V gene TRBV4-1, with 9 bases fitting TRBD1. Germline V gives CDR1 MGHRA, CDR2 YSYEKL. V lost 4 bases to trimming and J lost 1 base; unmatched junction nucleotides: 4. The CDR3 length is 15 residues. CDR3 in DNA: TGCGCCAGCAGCCTATACAGGGGGCAGAACACTGAAGCTTTCTTT. This gives the protein CASSLYRGQNTEAFF.

This clone was recorded only once. The V gene is TRBV6-5, the J gene TRBJ1-3; D is unclear. The CDR3 totals 15 residues. V lost 6 bases and J 0 bases, leaving 12 bases between the germline ends. Germline loops: CDR1 MNHEY, CDR2 SVGAGI. The CDR3 DNA is TGTGCCAGCAGCCGGGTTTCGGGCTCTGGAAACACCATATATTTT. Translating it yields CASSRVSGSGNTIYF.

The CDR3: CASGTDRQGSYEQYF. CDR3 bases: TGTGCTAGTGGTACAGATCGACAGGGCTCCTACGAGCAGTACTTC. The chain combines TRBV12-5 with TRBJ2-7, with 7 bases identical to TRBD1. The CDR3 length is 15 residues. The germline gives CDR1 LGHNT, CDR2 FRNRAP. After removal of 5 bases from V and 0 bases from J, the junction contained 7 bases not matched to a gene. The full variable domain, in which reference TRBV12-5 and TRBJ2-7 provide the parts outside the CDR3, is DARVTQTPRHKVTEMGQEVTMRCQPILGHNTVFWYRQTMMQGLELLAYFRNRAPLDDSGMPKDRFSAEMPDATLATLKIQPSEPRDSAVYFCASGTDRQGSYEQYFGPGTRLTVT.

The chain joins TRBV19 to TRBJ2-7; D is possibly TRBD1 (6 bases). Per germline, CDR1 LNHDA and CDR2 SQIVND (reference sequence). The CDR3 totals 15 residues. V lost 3 bases to trimming and J lost 4 bases, with 16 bases between them. CDR3 sequence (DNA): TGTGCCAGTAGTATTTTGGGACAACCAGGGTACGAGCAGTACTTC. This translates into CASSILGQPGYEQYF. Full variable domain (rest looked up from reference TRBV19 and TRBJ2-7): DGGITQSPKYLFRKEGQNVTLSCEQNLNHDAMYWYRQDPGQGLRLIYYSQIVNDFQKGDIAEGYSVSREKKESFPLTVTSAQKNPTAFYLCASSILGQPGYEQYFGPGTRLTVT.

The J gene is TRBJ1-1, the V gene TRBV6-5; 7 bases align to TRBD1. V lost 6 bases, J lost 0 bases, and 7 bases stayed unmatched. CDR1 MNHEY and CDR2 SVGAGI come from the germline V gene. The CDR3 spans 15 residues. This chain's CDR3 is CASSRNRGMNTEAFF. The CDR3 DNA follows: TGTGCCAGCAGCCGCAACAGGGGAATGAACACTGAAGCTTTCTTT.

The CDR3 nucleotides read TGTGCCGTACAGGAGCGCGGGGAGCTGTTTTTT. As protein: CAVQERGELFF. The rearrangement links TRBV30 to TRBJ2-2; D might be TRBD1 (5 bases). Trimming stripped 8 bases from V and 7 bases from J, with 11 bases between. Germline values: CDR1 GTSNPN, CDR2 SVGIG (reference sequence). The CDR3 length is 11 residues.

The genes are TRBV14 and TRBJ2-3, with D tentatively TRBD1 (6 bases). Germline assignment: CDR1 SGHDN and CDR2 FVKESK. The ends were cut back, 1 base at V and 3 bases at J, with 11 bases in the middle. This CDR3 is 15 amino acids long. CDR3 protein: CASSQGDTRTDTQYF. The CDR3 region has the DNA TGTGCCAGCAGCCAAGGGGACACAAGAACAGATACGCAGTATTTT.

This chain joins TRBV5-4 and TRBJ1-3; D remains unclear. The ends were cut back, 4 bases at V and 4 bases at J, with 12 bases in the middle. Germline CDR1 and CDR2: SGHNT and YYREEE (reference sequence). This CDR3 region has 14 residues. The CDR3 loop reads CASSENPPGNTIYF. In nucleotides, the CDR3 is TGTGCCAGCAGCGAGAATCCTCCGGGAAACACCATATATTTT. Full variable domain (rest looked up from reference TRBV5-4 and TRBJ1-3): ETGVTQSPTHLIKTRGQQVTLRCSSQSGHNTVSWYQQALGQGPQFIFQYYREEENGRGNFPPRFSGLQFPNYSSELNVNALELDDSALYLCASSENPPGNTIYFGEGSWLTVV.

The chain combines TRBV30 with TRBJ1-1; 8 nucleotides agree with TRBD1. CDR3 length equals 13 residues. CDR1 GTSNPN and CDR2 SVGIG come from the germline V gene (reference sequence). Trimming cost V 2 bases and J 4 bases; bases outside gene matches: 3. The DNA of the CDR3 is TGTGCCTGGAGTATTACAGGGGGCACTGAAGCTTTCTTT. Amino acid sequence: CAWSITGGTEAFF.

The chain joins TRBV19 to TRBJ1-3; D gene ambiguous. This CDR3 is built from 15 residues. Germline V CDR1 and CDR2: LNHDA, SQIVND (reference sequence). Trimming shortened V by 3 bases and J by 0 bases, and 9 bases separated the two germline ends. Here the CDR3 DNA reads TGTGCCAGTAGTATTCAGGCAGTCTCTGGAAACACCATATATTTT. Protein sequence: CASSIQAVSGNTIYF.

The chain employs TRBV11-1 and TRBJ2-1; 9 nucleotides line up with TRBD2. The CDR3 loop spans 19 amino acids. Germline CDR1 reads SGHAT; CDR2 reads FQDESV (reference sequence). V dropped 1 base and J dropped 0; count of bases not matched to a gene: 10. The CDR3 sequence: CASSLEDSGGLSSYNEQFF. For the CDR3, the DNA is TGTGCCAGCAGCTTAGAGGACAGCGGGGGGCTGAGCTCCTACAATGAGCAGTTCTTC.

V gene TRBV30 combines with J gene TRBJ1-2; no definite D call. Germline V CDR1 and CDR2: GTSNPN, SVGIG (reference sequence). The germline V and J ends were trimmed by 0 bases and 6 bases, with 14 bases remaining between them. This CDR3 is 14 amino acids long. The CDR3: CAWSVPGWRNGYTF. The CDR3 region has the DNA TGTGCCTGGAGTGTACCGGGTTGGCGGAATGGCTACACCTTC. The variable domain in full, completed from reference TRBV30 and TRBJ1-2, reads SQTIHQWPATLVQPVGSPLSLECTVEGTSNPNLYWYRQAAGRGLQLLFYSVGIGQISSEVPQNLSASRPQDRQFILSSKKLLLSDSGFYLCAWSVPGWRNGYTFGSGTRLTVV.